This T cell receptor (beta chain) derives from a study of T cells in tumors and immune-related adverse events. Some clones are missing from TCRdb's copy, which holds only in-frame ones; the method was immunoSEQ multiplex PCR. The sample consists of tens of thousands of clones, about 93% of them appearing once. Germline V gives CDR1 MNHNY, CDR2 SVGAGI (reference sequence). This CDR3 region has 11 residues. Trimming cost V 5 bases and J 4 bases, with 6 bases left between them. The receptor comes from a female donor with metastatic renal cell carcinoma. This material consisted of lymph node tissue, taken from a patient treated with anti-PD-1 therapy. This chain links TRBV6-6 with TRBJ2-7; the D is unclear. CDR3 nucleotide sequence: TGTGCCAGCAGTCCCGCTTACGAGCAGTACTTC. It codes for CASSPAYEQYF.